A selection of T cell receptor beta chains follows, all from one sample in a study of blood T cells in healthy people across ages. TCRdb ran MiXCR on the 5' RACE reads and lists one entry per CDR3 protein. The sample comprises 1.5 million to 2 million distinct CDR3 sequences, about 28% of which are singletons, and 7% to 9% rests with the top ten. The sample comprised blood. These receptors all stem from a woman younger than 45 in good health. CDR3s include the opening cysteine and the closing phenylalanine or tryptophan. A D gene is named only where the DNA matches it firmly. Clone size is given for some rows only: seen once, a few or many times, or a class if the clone is expanded.

CDR3 protein,CDR3 DNA,D gene,J gene,V gene,clone size
CASTQRGDYQYNEQFF,TGTGCCAGCACCCAACGCGGGGACTACCAATACAATGAGCAGTTCTTC,TRBD2,TRBJ2-1,TRBV6-6,few
CASSKGLVNRGHTF,TGTGCCAGCAGTAAGGGACTGGTCAACCGGGGCCACACCTTC,.,TRBJ1-2,TRBV6-5,.
CASSLSLAGRRYEQYF,TGTGCCAGCAGCTTAAGTTTGGCAGGTCGAAGGTACGAGCAGTACTTC,.,TRBJ2-7,TRBV7-2,.
CSARGQLAKNIQYF,TGCAGTGCTCGAGGACAGCTAGCCAAAAACATTCAGTACTTC,.,TRBJ2-4,TRBV20-1,.
CASVPSASGVRELFF,TGTGCCAGCGTTCCCTCGGCTAGCGGGGTCAGGGAGCTGTTTTTT,TRBD2,TRBJ2-2,TRBV7-2,.
CTSTPFGADTQYF,TGTACCAGCACCCCGTTTGGTGCAGATACGCAGTATTTT,.,TRBJ2-3,TRBV3-1,.
CASSLVSATQYF,TGTGCCAGCAGCTTAGTATCGGCCACGCAGTATTTT,.,TRBJ2-3,TRBV7-2,.
CASASGAPSTDTQYF,TGCGCCAGCGCCTCGGGGGCCCCTAGCACAGATACGCAGTATTTT,.,TRBJ2-3,TRBV5-1,.
CSVEGANGYTF,TGCAGCGTTGAGGGGGCGAATGGCTACACCTTC,.,TRBJ1-2,TRBV29-1,many
CSASPLGGRVSFSSYNEQFF,TGCAGTGCCAGTCCCTTGGGCGGGAGGGTCTCATTTAGCTCCTACAATGAGCAGTTCTTC,TRBD2,TRBJ2-1,TRBV20-1,.
CASSLAGTVGTEAFF,TGTGCCAGCAGCTTAGCCGGGACAGTAGGTACTGAAGCTTTCTTT,TRBD1,TRBJ1-1,TRBV7-6,few